These 31 T cell receptor beta chains came from one sample sequenced in a study of vaccination effects on CD4 cells after COVID-19. Viral peptide pool expansion of antigen-specific CD4+ T cells preceded sequencing in the ViraFEST assay. The culture ran for approximately 10 days, and then CD4+ T cells were isolated. Prior SARS-CoV-2 infection was absent in the vaccine recipients, as shown by negative nucleocapsid antibodies. The method was immunoSEQ multiplex PCR; TCRdb's version includes in-frame clones alone and lacks a portion of them. The sample holds about 63,000 clones, approximately 75% seen once. Antigens of these TCRs are unknown. The specimen comprised CD4+ T cells from PBMCs cultured with HCoV-OC43 spike peptides, sampled before COVID-19 vaccination. Specified subset: HCoV-OC43 spike overlapping peptide pool stimulation. These receptors originate from a human donor who received a COVID-19 vaccine.

This clone showed up just a few times. The chain employs TRBV18 and TRBJ2-2, with D tentatively TRBD1 (6 bases). CDR1 and CDR2 (germline): KGHSH, LQKENI. The CDR3 loop spans 16 amino acids. Trimming shortened V by 3 bases and J by 6 bases, and 17 bases separated the two germline ends. The CDR3 loop is CASSPLQSTGSGELFF. The CDR3 region has the DNA TGTGCCAGCTCACCTCTACAAAGTACAGGGTCCGGGGAGCTGTTTTTT.

This clone was counted between two and nine times. The CDR3 protein is CASSLTGEGMKEQFF. The CDR3 nucleotides are TGCGCCAGCAGCCTAACAGGGGAAGGAATGAAAGAGCAGTTCTTC. The chain carries TRBV5-1 and TRBJ2-1; 7 bases are shared with TRBD1. This CDR3 spans 15 amino acids. Germline CDR1 and CDR2: SGHRS and YFSETQ. The junction had 14 bases not matched to a gene; V was cut back by 4 bases and J by 10 bases.

This chain uses TRBV18 with TRBJ1-3; D may be TRBD1 (6 bases). The CDR3 loop spans 15 amino acids. Germline lookup yields CDR1 KGHSH and CDR2 LQKENI. V was trimmed by 3 bases and J by 2 bases, leaving 11 bases between them. CDR3 sequence reads: CASSPTGNPGNTIYF. The CDR3 DNA sequence: TGTGCCAGCTCACCTACAGGGAATCCTGGAAACACCATATATTTT. The whole variable domain, remainder taken from reference TRBV18 and TRBJ1-3, is NAGVMQNPRHLVRRRGQEARLRCSPMKGHSHVYWYRQLPEEGLKFMVYLQKENIIDESGMPKERFSAEFPKEGPSILRIQQVVRGDSAAYFCASSPTGNPGNTIYFGEGSWLTVV.

The chain recombines TRBV6-1 with TRBJ2-3, with TRBD2 identical over 12 bases. V gave up 4 bases and J gave up 2 bases; unmatched junction bases: 4. There are 16 residues in the CDR3. Per the germline V gene, CDR1 is MNHNS and CDR2 is SASEGT. The CDR3 nucleotides are TGTGCCAGCAGTGTACTAGCGGGGGGAAACACAGATACGCAGTATTTT. Residues: CASSVLAGGNTDTQYF.

The CDR3 DNA sequence: TGTGCCAGCAGCTTAATGGCGGTTACTGAAGCTTTCTTT. Translating gives CASSLMAVTEAFF. The chain combines TRBV7-3 with TRBJ1-1; D gene uncertain. V lost 1 base to trimming and J lost 5 bases, with 8 bases between them. The CDR3 consists of 13 residues. Per germline, CDR1 SGHTA and CDR2 FQGTGA.

V and J are TRBV6-5 and TRBJ2-2; the D gene is possibly TRBD1 (5 bases). Trimming took off 6 bases at V and 7 bases at J, with 12 bases between the two ends. This CDR3 has 13 amino acids. Germline V CDR1 and CDR2: MNHEY, SVGAGI. The CDR3 DNA sequence: TGTGCCAGCAGATTCGGACATGGCGGGGAGCTGTTTTTT. Amino acids: CASRFGHGGELFF.

This clone was detected once. The J gene is TRBJ1-1, the V gene TRBV5-1; tentative D call: TRBD1 (5 bases). This CDR3 has 14 amino acids. Germline assignment: CDR1 SGHRS and CDR2 YFSETQ. V shed 7 bases and J shed 0 bases, with 13 bases lying between them. In DNA form, the CDR3 reads TGCGCCAGCCAAAGGGACCACATGAACACTGAAGCTTTCTTT. The encoded protein is CASQRDHMNTEAFF.

The chain has TRBV9 and TRBJ1-2, with TRBD1 matching 7 bases. This CDR3 region has 14 residues. Germline V gene lookup returns CDR1 SGDLS and CDR2 YYNGEE. With 5 bases clipped from V and 4 bases from J, the junction kept 8 bases outside the gene matches. The CDR3: CASSFTGASYGYTF. The DNA for the CDR3 is TGTGCCAGCAGTTTCACAGGGGCGTCCTATGGCTACACCTTC. Based on the CDR3 plus reference TRBV9 and TRBJ1-2, the full variable domain is DSGVTQTPKHLITATGQRVTLRCSPRSGDLSVYWYQQSLDQGLQFLIQYYNGEERAKGNILERFSAQQFPDLHSELNLSSLELGDSALYFCASSFTGASYGYTFGSGTRLTVV.

The J gene is TRBJ2-1, the V gene TRBV19; a possible D gene is TRBD1 (6 bases). The ends were cut back, 4 bases at V and 8 bases at J, with 15 bases in the middle. The CDR3 is 14 amino acids. Germline V gives CDR1 LNHDA, CDR2 SQIVND (reference sequence). CDR3 sequence reads: CASSRNHRVDEQFF. CDR3 coding DNA: TGTGCCAGTAGTAGGAACCACAGGGTCGATGAGCAGTTCTTC.

The chain employs TRBV10-3 and TRBJ2-5; 11 positions agree with TRBD2. V lost 3 bases, J lost 2 bases, and 5 bases stayed unmatched. Germline V gives CDR1 ENHRY, CDR2 SYGVKD. The CDR3 sequence is 16 residues long. The CDR3 nucleotides read TGTGCCATCAGTGAAATAGGGACTAGCGGTCAAGAGACCCAGTACTTC. Translated: CAISEIGTSGQETQYF.

This clone was seen more than once but under ten times. The rearrangement uses TRBV7-2 and TRBJ1-3; TRBD1 agrees at 8 bases. V gave up 6 bases and J gave up 2 bases; unmatched junction bases: 0. The length of the CDR3 is 13 residues. From germline, CDR1 is SGHTA and CDR2 FQGNSA. CDR3 in amino acids: CASRQGAGNTIYF. CDR3 nucleotide sequence: TGTGCCAGCAGACAGGGGGCTGGAAACACCATATATTTT.

The V and J genes are TRBV10-3 and TRBJ2-5, with 10 nucleotides matching TRBD2. Unmatched junction bases numbered 7, after V lost 2 bases and J lost 4 bases. Germline V gene sequence: CDR1 ENHRY, CDR2 SYGVKD. The CDR3 length is 16 residues. In DNA form, the CDR3 reads TGTGCCATCAGTGAGGGAGCGGGGGGGCGAGGAGAGACCCAGTACTTC. This translates into CAISEGAGGRGETQYF.

The chain combines TRBV29-1 with TRBJ1-1, with D possibly matching TRBD1 (5 bases). V shed 5 bases and J shed 1 base, with 11 bases lying between them. This CDR3 contains 13 residues. CDR1 is SQVTM and CDR2 is ANQGSEA in the germline V gene. The CDR3 reads CSVCIGANTEAFF. The CDR3 bases are TGCAGCGTTTGCATAGGGGCGAACACTGAAGCTTTCTTT.

The rearrangement links TRBV18 to TRBJ2-3, with a weak D call TRBD1 (6 bases). This CDR3 has 16 residues. Deletions cut 3 bases from V and 2 bases from J, with 15 bases between. Germline V gene sequence: CDR1 KGHSH, CDR2 LQKENI. The CDR3 loop reads CASSPWGQVATDTQYF. The CDR3 DNA reads as TGTGCCAGCTCACCCTGGGGGCAGGTCGCCACAGATACGCAGTATTTT. The whole variable domain, remainder taken from reference TRBV18 and TRBJ2-3, is NAGVMQNPRHLVRRRGQEARLRCSPMKGHSHVYWYRQLPEEGLKFMVYLQKENIIDESGMPKERFSAEFPKEGPSILRIQQVVRGDSAAYFCASSPWGQVATDTQYFGPGTRLTVL.

The chain combines TRBV12-3 or TRBV12-4 with TRBJ1-3; D unclear. This CDR3 comprises 13 residues. Trimming took 6 bases from V and 0 from J, leaving 6 bases between them. The CDR3 loop is CASRLISGNTIYF. The CDR3 nucleotides read TGTGCCAGCAGGTTAATCTCTGGAAACACCATATATTTT.

J is TRBJ2-7 and V is TRBV28; D gene uncertain. The CDR3 consists of 16 residues. Trimming cost V 3 bases and J 7 bases, with 22 bases left between them. Germline lookup yields CDR1 MDHEN and CDR2 SYDVKM. The CDR3 region is CASSLLPPTPSREQYV. The CDR3 bases are TGTGCCAGCAGTTTGCTCCCCCCGACCCCATCGAGGGAGCAGTACGTC.

This sequence joins TRBV14 and TRBJ2-2, with TRBD1 identical over 9 bases. Looked up from germline, CDR1 is SGHDN and CDR2 is FVKESK. V lost 6 bases to trimming and J lost 6 bases; unmatched junction nucleotides: 5. CDR3 size: 14 residues. The CDR3: CASRLQGAAGELFF. In DNA, the CDR3 is TGTGCCAGCAGGCTACAGGGGGCTGCCGGGGAGCTGTTTTTT.

The J gene is TRBJ1-5, the V gene TRBV4-2, with TRBD1 identical over 8 bases. Per germline, CDR1 LGHNA and CDR2 YNFKEQ. V lost 0 bases and J lost 3; bases outside the gene matches: 13. The CDR3 is 19 amino acids. CDR3 sequence: CASSQDTTGGLPTNQPQHF. CDR3 nucleotide sequence: TGTGCCAGCAGCCAAGATACAACAGGGGGACTCCCTACCAATCAGCCCCAGCATTTT.

This chain connects TRBV28 to TRBJ2-4; possibly TRBD1 for D (5 bases). This CDR3 spans 12 amino acids. Trimming removed 3 bases at V and 11 bases at J, with 11 bases between. Germline V gene sequence: CDR1 MDHEN, CDR2 SYDVKM. Here the CDR3 DNA reads TGTGCCAGCAGTTTGACACCCAGGGTTCAGTACTTC. Amino acid sequence: CASSLTPRVQYF.

CDR3 sequence (DNA): TGTGCCAGCAGCTCTGCGCCCCGGGGGGCAATGGGTGAAAAACTGTTTTTT. Translating it yields CASSSAPRGAMGEKLFF. The chain recombines TRBV7-9 with TRBJ1-4, with a tentative D call TRBD1 (6 bases). The CDR3 covers 17 residues. CDR1 is SEHNR, CDR2 FQNEAQ, per germline (reference sequence). V was pared by 4 bases and J by 7 bases, with 22 bases between. Full variable domain (remainder filled in from reference TRBV7-9 and TRBJ1-4): DTGVSQNPRHKITKRGQNVTFRCDPISEHNRLYWYRQTLGQGPEFLTYFQNEAQLEKSRLLSDRFSAERPKGSFSTLEIQRTEQGDSAMYLCASSSAPRGAMGEKLFFGSGTQLSVL.

The CDR3 loop is CASSPPSGGLNNEQFF. The CDR3, as DNA: TGTGCCAGCTCACCACCCAGCGGGGGGCTGAACAATGAGCAGTTCTTC. This chain connects TRBV18 to TRBJ2-1; 9 bases are a match to TRBD2. Germline V gene sequence: CDR1 KGHSH, CDR2 LQKENI. The CDR3 contains 16 residues. Trimming at V came to 0 bases and at J to 5 bases, leaving 5 bases not matched to a gene.

This chain joins TRBV4-1 and TRBJ2-1, with 9 bases matching TRBD2. This CDR3 region has 15 residues. Trimming at V came to 6 bases and at J to 2 bases, leaving 5 bases not matched to a gene. CDR1 and CDR2 (germline): MGHRA, YSYEKL. The CDR3 DNA is TGCGCCAGCAGACGTGGCGGGGGGGCCTACAATGAGCAGTTCTTC. It is translated as CASRRGGGAYNEQFF.

This chain joins TRBV7-3 and TRBJ1-5; D call uncertain. This CDR3 contains 14 residues. V was shortened by 5 bases and J by 1 base, with 9 bases between the two germline ends. Germline V gene lookup returns CDR1 SGHTA and CDR2 FQGTGA. CDR3 in amino acids: CASSQARSNQPQHF. CDR3 coding DNA: TGTGCCAGCAGCCAAGCGAGAAGCAATCAGCCCCAGCATTTT.

Only a few counts were recorded for this clone. Additional DNA sequences in this sample encode the identical CDR3. The V call is TRBV5-1, the J call TRBJ1-4; D not resolved. The germline V gene encodes CDR1 SGHRS and CDR2 YFSETQ. V was cut by 0 bases and J by 7 bases, with 7 bases left in between. This CDR3 comprises 13 residues. The CDR3 region has the DNA TGCGCCAGCAGCTTGGTGGTTGGTGAAAAACTGTTTTTT. This encodes CASSLVVGEKLFF. Looking up the rest from reference TRBV5-1 and TRBJ1-4 gives the full variable domain: KAGVTQTPRYLIKTRGQQVTLSCSPISGHRSVSWYQQTPGQGLQFLFEYFSETQRNKGNFPGRFSGRQFSNSRSEMNVSTLELGDSALYLCASSLVVGEKLFFGSGTQLSVL.

The chain couples TRBV10-3 to TRBJ1-2; TRBD1 agrees at 9 bases. After removal of 2 bases from V and 3 bases from J, the junction contained 7 bases not matched to a gene. The CDR3 spans 16 residues. CDR1 and CDR2 from the germline V gene are ENHRY and SYGVKD. The CDR3 loop reads CAISEGQGRVDYGYTF. The DNA for the CDR3 is TGTGCCATCAGTGAGGGACAGGGGCGGGTGGACTATGGCTACACCTTC.

V and J are TRBV19 and TRBJ1-5; D might be TRBD1 (6 bases). Germline V lookup: CDR1 LNHDA, CDR2 SQIVND (reference sequence). The CDR3 is 14 amino acids. V was trimmed by 0 bases and J by 5 bases, leaving 8 bases between them. CDR3 coding DNA: TGTGCCAGTAGTATAGAAAGGGGGGATCAGCCCCAGCATTTT. Protein product: CASSIERGDQPQHF.

The chain combines TRBV27 with TRBJ2-5; D possibly corresponds to TRBD1 (6 bases). In germline, CDR1 is MNHEY, CDR2 SMNVEV (reference sequence). This CDR3 spans 16 amino acids. Trimming took off 2 bases at V and 5 bases at J, with 18 bases between the two ends. The CDR3 spells CASSLTGFFGSETQYF. The CDR3 nucleotides are TGTGCCAGCAGTTTAACAGGGTTTTTTGGTTCGGAGACCCAGTACTTC.

The V gene is TRBV19, the J gene TRBJ1-4; no reliable D call. The germline gives CDR1 LNHDA, CDR2 SQIVND (reference sequence). Trimming removed 5 bases from V and 0 bases from J, with 10 bases in between. The CDR3 consists of 15 residues. The DNA of the CDR3 is TGTGCCAGTAGTGTCTCGGCAGCAACTAATGAAAAACTGTTTTTT. It codes for CASSVSAATNEKLFF.

This chain links TRBV19 with TRBJ2-2; either TRBD1 or TRBD2 may supply D (6 bases each). Germline-derived CDR1 and CDR2 are LNHDA and SQIVND (reference sequence). Trimming left V 5 bases short and J 1 base short, with 14 bases between. The CDR3 is 16 residues long. This chain's CDR3 is CASSGGPGQNTGELFF. DNA for the CDR3: TGTGCCAGTAGTGGGGGGCCGGGACAGAACACCGGGGAGCTGTTTTTT.

This rearrangement joins TRBV2 to TRBJ1-1, with TRBD1 matching 7 bases. The V and J ends lost 8 bases and 0 bases, in that order; junction bases with no gene match: 6. In germline, CDR1 is SNHLY, CDR2 FYNNEI. This CDR3 region has 14 residues. The CDR3 is CASAGQTMNTEAFF. The CDR3, as DNA: TGTGCCAGCGCGGGACAGACGATGAACACTGAAGCTTTCTTT.

The V gene is TRBV5-4, the J gene TRBJ1-6; D is ambiguous. This CDR3 contains 14 residues. V lost 0 bases to trimming and J lost 13 bases, with 14 bases between them. Germline CDR1 reads SGHNT; CDR2 reads YYREEE (reference sequence). This CDR3 is CASSLGQLWSPLHF. CDR3 sequence (DNA): TGTGCCAGCAGCTTGGGTCAGCTGTGGTCCCCCCTCCACTTT.